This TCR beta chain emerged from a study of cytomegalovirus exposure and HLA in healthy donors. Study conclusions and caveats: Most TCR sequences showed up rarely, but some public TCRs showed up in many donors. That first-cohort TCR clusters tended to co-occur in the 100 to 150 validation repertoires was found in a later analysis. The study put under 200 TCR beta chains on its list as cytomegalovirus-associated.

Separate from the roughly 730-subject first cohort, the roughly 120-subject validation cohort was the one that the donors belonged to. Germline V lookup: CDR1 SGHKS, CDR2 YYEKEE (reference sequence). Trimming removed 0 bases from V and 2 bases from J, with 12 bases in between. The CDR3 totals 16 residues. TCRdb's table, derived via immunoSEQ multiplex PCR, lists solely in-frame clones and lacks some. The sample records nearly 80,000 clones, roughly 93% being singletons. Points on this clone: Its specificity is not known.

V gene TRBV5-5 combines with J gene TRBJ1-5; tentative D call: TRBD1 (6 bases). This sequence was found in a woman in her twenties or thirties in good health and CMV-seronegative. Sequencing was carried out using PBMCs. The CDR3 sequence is CASSLVGTWGNQPQHF. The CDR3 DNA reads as TGTGCCAGCAGCTTGGTTGGGACATGGGGCAATCAGCCCCAGCATTTT.